This is a list of T cell receptor beta chains from one sample in a study of T-cell reconstitution after alpha-beta-depleted transplantation in children. In TCRdb, the PCR reads were re-called with MiXCR into one record per CDR3 protein. The sample lists around 250,000 distinct CDR3 sequences, 7.5% to 9.5% occurring once. Sample: PBMCs, mostly from graft donor cells, taken 180 days after TCRalphabeta/CD19-depleted stem cell transplant. The receptors shown here come from a male patient younger than 18 who had a stem cell transplant for acute lymphoblastic leukemia, so the T cells may come from the graft donor. Each CDR3 is given with its conserved first and last residue. The D gene is left open where the match is weak. A row's size may be missing; if present it is once, few, many or a size class.

V gene	clone size	D gene	J gene	CDR3 protein	CDR3 DNA
TRBV20-1	many	.	TRBJ2-1	CSAPGSNEQFF	TGCAGTGCCCCGGGGTCCAATGAGCAGTTCTTC
TRBV19	.	TRBD2	TRBJ2-1	CASSIEPLAGVYNEQFF	TGTGCCAGTAGTATAGAACCCTTAGCGGGGGTCTACAATGAGCAGTTCTTC
TRBV7-2	many	TRBD2	TRBJ2-3	CASSSWGGGAGTQYF	TGTGCCAGCAGCTCCTGGGGCGGGGGGGCTGGTACGCAGTATTTT
TRBV20-1	many	TRBD2	TRBJ2-1	CSARLAWGGPDSYNEQFF	TGCAGTGCTAGATTAGCGTGGGGGGGTCCCGACTCCTACAATGAGCAGTTCTTC
TRBV9	many	TRBD1	TRBJ1-4	CASSVNPSRGQADNEKLFF	TGTGCCAGCAGCGTAAATCCCTCCCGGGGACAGGCCGATAATGAAAAACTGTTTTTT
TRBV7-2	many	TRBD2	TRBJ2-3	CASSSGLAGHLDTQYF	TGTGCCAGCAGCTCGGGACTAGCGGGTCACCTAGATACGCAGTATTTT
TRBV5-1	few	.	TRBJ1-1	CASSPQTVGGTEAFF	TGCGCCAGCAGCCCACAGACAGTCGGGGGCACTGAAGCTTTCTTT
TRBV28	.	.	TRBJ2-6	CATRPITTGSGANVLTF	TGTGCCACTAGACCCATAACCACAGGGTCTGGGGCCAACGTCCTGACTTTC
TRBV4-2	many	TRBD1	TRBJ2-2	CASSPYLGQGGTGELFF	TGTGCCAGCAGCCCCTACCTGGGACAGGGGGGGACCGGGGAGCTGTTTTTT
TRBV7-3	many	TRBD2	TRBJ2-3	CASSLRGGLDTQYF	TGTGCCAGCAGCTTGCGGGGGGGGCTAGATACGCAGTATTTT
TRBV6-5	many	.	TRBJ1-4	CASSYLGAEKLFF	TGTGCCAGCAGTTACCTCGGGGCGGAAAAACTGTTTTTT
TRBV7-6	many	.	TRBJ2-1	CASSGGYSYNEQFF	TGTGCCAGCAGCGGCGGGTATTCCTACAATGAGCAGTTCTTC
TRBV9	many	TRBD2	TRBJ2-2	CASSAGTTTGTGELFF	TGTGCCAGCAGCGCCGGGACTACCACAGGAACCGGGGAGCTGTTTTTT
TRBV3-1	many	TRBD1	TRBJ2-1	CASRQGARNEQFF	TGTGCCAGCCGACAGGGGGCCAGGAATGAGCAGTTCTTC
TRBV7-2	many	.	TRBJ1-6	CASSLGKVGSPLHF	TGTGCCAGCAGCTTGGGCAAAGTCGGTTCACCCCTCCACTTT
TRBV20-1	many	.	TRBJ1-1	CSAPGQIEAFF	TGCAGTGCTCCCGGACAGATTGAAGCTTTCTTT